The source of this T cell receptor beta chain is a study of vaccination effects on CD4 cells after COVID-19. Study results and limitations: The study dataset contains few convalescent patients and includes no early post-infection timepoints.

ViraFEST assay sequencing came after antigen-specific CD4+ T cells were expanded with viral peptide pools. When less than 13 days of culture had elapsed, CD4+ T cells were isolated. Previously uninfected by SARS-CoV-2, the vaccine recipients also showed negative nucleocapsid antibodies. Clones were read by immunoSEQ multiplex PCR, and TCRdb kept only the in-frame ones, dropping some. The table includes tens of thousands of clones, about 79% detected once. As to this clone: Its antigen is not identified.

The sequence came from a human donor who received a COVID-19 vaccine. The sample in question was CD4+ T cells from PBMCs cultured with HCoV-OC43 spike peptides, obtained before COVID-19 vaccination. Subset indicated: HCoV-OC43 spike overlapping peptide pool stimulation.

The CDR3: CASSSERRQPQHF. The CDR3 DNA reads as TGTGCCAGCAGTTCCGAAAGGAGGCAGCCCCAGCATTTT. The rearrangement links TRBV6-5 to TRBJ1-5; no firm D call. The CDR3 covers 13 residues. Deletions cut 4 bases from V and 7 bases from J, with 11 bases between. Germline V gene sequence: CDR1 MNHEY, CDR2 SVGAGI.